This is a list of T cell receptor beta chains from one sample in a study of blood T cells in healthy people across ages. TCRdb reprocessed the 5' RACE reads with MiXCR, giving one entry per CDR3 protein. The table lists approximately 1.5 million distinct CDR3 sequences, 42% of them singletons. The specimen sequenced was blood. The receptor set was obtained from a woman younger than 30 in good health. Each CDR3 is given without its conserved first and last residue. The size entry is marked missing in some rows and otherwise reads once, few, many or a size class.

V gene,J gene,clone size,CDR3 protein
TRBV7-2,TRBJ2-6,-,ASSSGRPQGGANVLT
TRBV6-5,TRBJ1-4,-,ASSWGGTGGEKLF
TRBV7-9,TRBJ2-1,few,ASSPPLDLSSYNEQF
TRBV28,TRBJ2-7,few,ASSLGGSHNYEQY
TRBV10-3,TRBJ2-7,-,AIGGGDGSEQY
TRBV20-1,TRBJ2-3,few,SANGPKSTDTQY
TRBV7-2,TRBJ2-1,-,ASSFYSGGANEQF
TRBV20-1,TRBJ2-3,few,SAGTGSESFTDTQY
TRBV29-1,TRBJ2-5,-,SVAPLSGSRETQY
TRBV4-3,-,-,ASSQDPWPDYEQY
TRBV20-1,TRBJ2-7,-,SALWIGSYEQY
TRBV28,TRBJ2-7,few,ASNSGLNSYEQY
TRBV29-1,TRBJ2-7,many,SVEAMTSGSYEQY
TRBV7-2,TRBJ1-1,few,ASSFPTGGNTEAF
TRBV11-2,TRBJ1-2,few,ASSHDRRRGYGYT
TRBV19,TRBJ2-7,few,ASSGLGGREQY
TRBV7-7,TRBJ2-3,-,ASSLSYSTDTQY
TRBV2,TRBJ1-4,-,ASNQDRGRGNEKLF
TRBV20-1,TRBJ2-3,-,SARDRLAVSTDTQY
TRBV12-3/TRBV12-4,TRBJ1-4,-,ASSRFGTMNEKLF
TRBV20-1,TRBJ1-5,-,SAREGRPSNQPQH
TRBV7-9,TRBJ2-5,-,ASSLPGLAAY
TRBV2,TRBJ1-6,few,ASNTGTPNSPLH
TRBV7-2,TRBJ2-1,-,ASSLAAGTRAEQF
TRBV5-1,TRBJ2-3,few,ASSVGLAGSSDTQY
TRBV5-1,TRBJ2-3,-,ASSDHAGIGTDTQY
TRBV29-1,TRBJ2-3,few,SARGDPRITDTQY
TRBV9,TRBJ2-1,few,ASSRGPTLYNEQF
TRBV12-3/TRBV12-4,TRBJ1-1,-,ASSLVREGTEAF
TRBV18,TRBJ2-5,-,ASSAGAQETQY
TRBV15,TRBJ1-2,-,ATSRGGQLYGYT
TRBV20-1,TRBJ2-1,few,SANGLAGGLSSYNEQF
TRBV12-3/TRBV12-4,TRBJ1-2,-,ASSLGKPNYGYT
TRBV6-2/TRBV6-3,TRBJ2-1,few,ASSEPDFYNEQF
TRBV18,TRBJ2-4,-,ASSPRTLAKNIQY
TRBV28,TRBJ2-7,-,ASSLSTGGLAGVLAYEQY
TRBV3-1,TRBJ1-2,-,ASSQRETGSGYT
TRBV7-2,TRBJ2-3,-,ASSPWGLAGTPSTDTQY
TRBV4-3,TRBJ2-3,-,ASSQDRAGGPSRTQY
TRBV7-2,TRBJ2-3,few,ASSLALGYTDTQY
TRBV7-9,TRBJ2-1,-,ASSPLGGDEQF
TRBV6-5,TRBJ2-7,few,ASHTGDVSYEQY
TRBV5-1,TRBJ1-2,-,ASSSYSLPGVNYGYT
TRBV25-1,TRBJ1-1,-,ASSDDLTVNTEAF
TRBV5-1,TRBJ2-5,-,ASSRILHQETQY
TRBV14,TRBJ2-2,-,ASSQSRTGELF
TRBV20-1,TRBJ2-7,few,SATQDYEQY